This T cell receptor beta chain was identified in a study of cytomegalovirus exposure and HLA in healthy donors. As for the study in general: Early released data comprised 80 million to 100 million unique TCRs from HLA-typed donors.

The PCR made use of 60 Vbeta and 13 Jbeta primers. Sequencing was performed with immunoSEQ multiplex PCR; in TCRdb, only in-frame clones are kept and a portion is missing. The data hold 120,000 or so clones, with roughly four fifths observed a single time. This sequence was found in a middle-aged woman in good health and CMV-seropositive. The material sequenced was PBMCs.

This CDR3 is CASNTPGQGDGYTF. The CDR3, as DNA: TGTGCCAGCAATACTCCGGGACAGGGGGATGGCTACACCTTC. The chain has TRBV6-5 and TRBJ1-2; 11 bases map to TRBD1. Trimming at V came to 7 bases and at J to 6 bases, leaving 7 bases not matched to a gene. The CDR3 is 14 residues long. Germline lookup yields CDR1 MNHEY and CDR2 SVGAGI.